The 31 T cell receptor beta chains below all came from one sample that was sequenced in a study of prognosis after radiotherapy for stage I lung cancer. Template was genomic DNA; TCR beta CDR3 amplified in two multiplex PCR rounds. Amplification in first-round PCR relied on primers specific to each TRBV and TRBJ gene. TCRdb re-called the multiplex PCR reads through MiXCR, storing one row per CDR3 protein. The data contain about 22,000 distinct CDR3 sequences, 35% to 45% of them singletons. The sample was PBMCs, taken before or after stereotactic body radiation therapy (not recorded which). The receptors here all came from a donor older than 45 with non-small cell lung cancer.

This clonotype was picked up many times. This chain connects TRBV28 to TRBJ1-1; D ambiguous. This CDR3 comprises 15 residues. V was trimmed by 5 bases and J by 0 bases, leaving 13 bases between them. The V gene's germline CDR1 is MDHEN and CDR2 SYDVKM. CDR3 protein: CASSTQHLLNTEAFF. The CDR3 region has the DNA TGTGCCAGCAGTACCCAACACTTACTGAACACTGAAGCTTTCTTT.

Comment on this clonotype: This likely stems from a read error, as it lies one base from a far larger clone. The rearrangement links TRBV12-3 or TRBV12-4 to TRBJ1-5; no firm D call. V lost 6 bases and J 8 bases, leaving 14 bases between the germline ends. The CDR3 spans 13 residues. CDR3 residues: CASRMDRREPQHF. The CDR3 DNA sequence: TGTGCCAGCAGAATGGACCGTCGAGAGCCCCAGCATTTT.

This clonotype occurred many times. CDR3 residues: CASSSQVGSAPGEQYF. The CDR3, as DNA: TGCGCCAGCAGCTCCCAGGTCGGTTCGGCGCCAGGCGAGCAGTACTTC. The chain combines TRBV5-1 with TRBJ2-7, with no clear D. CDR3 length: 16 residues. V was clipped by 3 bases and J by 6 bases, with 22 bases between them. Germline CDR1 and CDR2: SGHRS and YFSETQ.

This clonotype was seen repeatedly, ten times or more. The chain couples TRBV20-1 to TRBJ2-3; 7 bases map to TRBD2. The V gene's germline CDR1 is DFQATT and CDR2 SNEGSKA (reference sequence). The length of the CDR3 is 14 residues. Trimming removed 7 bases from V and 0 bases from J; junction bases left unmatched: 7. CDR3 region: CSVEGGPSTDTQYF. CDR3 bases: TGCAGTGTAGAGGGAGGGCCAAGCACAGATACGCAGTATTTT.

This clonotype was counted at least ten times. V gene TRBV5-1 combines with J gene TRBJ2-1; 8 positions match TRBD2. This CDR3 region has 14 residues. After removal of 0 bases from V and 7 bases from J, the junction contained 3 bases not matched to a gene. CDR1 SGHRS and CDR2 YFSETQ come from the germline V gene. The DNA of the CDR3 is TGCGCCAGCAGCTTGGCGGGAGGGAGGAATGAGCAGTTCTTC. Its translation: CASSLAGGRNEQFF.

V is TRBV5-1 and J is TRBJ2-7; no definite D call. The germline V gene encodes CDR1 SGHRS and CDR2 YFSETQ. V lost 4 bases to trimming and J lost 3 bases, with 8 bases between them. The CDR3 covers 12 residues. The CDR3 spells CASSPWSYEQYF. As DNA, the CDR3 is TGCGCCAGCAGCCCTTGGAGCTACGAGCAGTACTTC.

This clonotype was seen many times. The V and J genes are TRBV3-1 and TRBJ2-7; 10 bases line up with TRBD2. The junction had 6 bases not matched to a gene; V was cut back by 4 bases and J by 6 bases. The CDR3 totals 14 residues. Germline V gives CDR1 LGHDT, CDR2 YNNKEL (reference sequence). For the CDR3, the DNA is TGTGCCAGCAGCCTTCTAGCGGGAGAGGGCGAGCAGTACTTC. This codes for CASSLLAGEGEQYF.

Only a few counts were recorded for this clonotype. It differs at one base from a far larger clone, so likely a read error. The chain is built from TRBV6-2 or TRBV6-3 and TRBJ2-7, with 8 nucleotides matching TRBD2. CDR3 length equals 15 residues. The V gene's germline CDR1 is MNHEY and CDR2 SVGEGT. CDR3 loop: CASSYGAGVIGEQHF. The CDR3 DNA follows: TGTGCCAGCAGTTACGGAGCGGGAGTTATCGGCGAGCAGCACTTC.

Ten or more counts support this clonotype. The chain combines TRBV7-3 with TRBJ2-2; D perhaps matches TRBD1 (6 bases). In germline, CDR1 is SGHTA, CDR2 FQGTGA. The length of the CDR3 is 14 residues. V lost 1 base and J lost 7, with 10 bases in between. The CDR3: CASSLNRAGGELFF. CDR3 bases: TGTGCCAGCAGCTTAAACAGGGCGGGCGGGGAGCTGTTTTTT. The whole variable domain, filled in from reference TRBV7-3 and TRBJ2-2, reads GAGVSQTPSNKVTEKGKYVELRCDPISGHTALYWYRQSLGQGPEFLIYFQGTGAADDSGLPNDRFFAVRPEGSVSTLKIQRTERGDSAVYLCASSLNRAGGELFFGEGSRLTVL.

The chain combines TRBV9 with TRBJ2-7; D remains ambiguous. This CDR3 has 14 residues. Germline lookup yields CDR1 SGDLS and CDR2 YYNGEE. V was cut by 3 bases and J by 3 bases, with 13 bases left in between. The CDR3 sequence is CASSASHWDYEQYF. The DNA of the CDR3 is TGTGCCAGCAGCGCTTCTCATTGGGACTACGAGCAGTACTTC.

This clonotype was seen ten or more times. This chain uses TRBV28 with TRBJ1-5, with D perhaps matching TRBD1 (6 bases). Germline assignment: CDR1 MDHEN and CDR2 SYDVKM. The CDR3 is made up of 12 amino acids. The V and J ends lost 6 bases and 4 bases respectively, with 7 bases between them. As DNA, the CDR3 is TGTGCCAGCAGGGACAGTAATCAGCCCCAGCATTTT. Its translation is CASRDSNQPQHF. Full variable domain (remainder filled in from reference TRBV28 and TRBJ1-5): DVKVTQSSRYLVKRTGEKVFLECVQDMDHENMFWYRQDPGLGLRLIYFSYDVKMKEKGDIPEGYSVSREKKERFSLILESASTNQTSMYLCASRDSNQPQHFGDGTRLSIL.

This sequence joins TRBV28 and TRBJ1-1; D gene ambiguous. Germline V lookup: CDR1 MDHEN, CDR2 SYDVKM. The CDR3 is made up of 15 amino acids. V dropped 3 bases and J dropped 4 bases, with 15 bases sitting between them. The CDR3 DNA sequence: TGTGCCAGCAGTTTGGGGTCGGGGTTTCGCACTGAAGCTTTCTTT. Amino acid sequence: CASSLGSGFRTEAFF.

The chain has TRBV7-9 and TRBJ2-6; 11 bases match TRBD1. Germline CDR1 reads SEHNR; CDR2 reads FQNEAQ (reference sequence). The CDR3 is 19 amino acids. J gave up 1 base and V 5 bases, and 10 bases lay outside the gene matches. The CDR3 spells CASSETGTGGISGANVLTF. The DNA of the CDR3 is TGTGCCAGCAGCGAGACCGGGACAGGGGGGATATCTGGGGCCAACGTCCTGACTTTC. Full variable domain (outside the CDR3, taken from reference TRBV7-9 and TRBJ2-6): DTGVSQNPRHKITKRGQNVTFRCDPISEHNRLYWYRQTLGQGPEFLTYFQNEAQLEKSRLLSDRFSAERPKGSFSTLEIQRTEQGDSAMYLCASSETGTGGISGANVLTFGAGSRLTVL.

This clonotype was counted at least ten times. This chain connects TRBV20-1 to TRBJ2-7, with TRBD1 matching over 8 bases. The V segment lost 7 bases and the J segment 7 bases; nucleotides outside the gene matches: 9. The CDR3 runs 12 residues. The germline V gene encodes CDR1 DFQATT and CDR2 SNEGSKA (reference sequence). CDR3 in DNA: TGCAGTGTAGGACAGGGTGATCGGGAGCAGTACTTC. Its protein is CSVGQGDREQYF.

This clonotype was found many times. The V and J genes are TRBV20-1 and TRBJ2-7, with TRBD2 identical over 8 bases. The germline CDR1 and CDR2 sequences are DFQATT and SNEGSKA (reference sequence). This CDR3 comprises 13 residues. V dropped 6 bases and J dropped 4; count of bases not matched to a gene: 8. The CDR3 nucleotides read TGCAGTGCGGCGGAGGGCGGGGGGTACGAGCAGTACTTC. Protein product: CSAAEGGGYEQYF.

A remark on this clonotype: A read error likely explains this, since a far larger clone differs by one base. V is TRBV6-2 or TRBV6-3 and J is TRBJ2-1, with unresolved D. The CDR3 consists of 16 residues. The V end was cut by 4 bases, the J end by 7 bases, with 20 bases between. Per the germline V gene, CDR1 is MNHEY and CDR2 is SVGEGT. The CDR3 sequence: CASSLLWVAGSNEQFF. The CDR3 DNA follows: TGTGCCAGCAGTTTACTCTGGGTCGCTGGTAGTAATGAGCAGTTCTTC.

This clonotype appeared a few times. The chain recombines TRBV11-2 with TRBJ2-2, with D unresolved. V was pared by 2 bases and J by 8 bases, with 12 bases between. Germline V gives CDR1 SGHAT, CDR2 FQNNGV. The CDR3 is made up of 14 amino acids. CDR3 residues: CASSLPQTSGELFF. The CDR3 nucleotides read TGTGCCAGCAGCTTACCACAGACTTCGGGGGAGCTGTTTTTT. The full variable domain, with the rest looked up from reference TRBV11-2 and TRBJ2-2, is EAGVAQSPRYKIIEKRQSVAFWCNPISGHATLYWYQQILGQGPKLLIQFQNNGVVDDSQLPKDRFSAERLKGVDSTLKIQPAKLEDSAVYLCASSLPQTSGELFFGEGSRLTVL.

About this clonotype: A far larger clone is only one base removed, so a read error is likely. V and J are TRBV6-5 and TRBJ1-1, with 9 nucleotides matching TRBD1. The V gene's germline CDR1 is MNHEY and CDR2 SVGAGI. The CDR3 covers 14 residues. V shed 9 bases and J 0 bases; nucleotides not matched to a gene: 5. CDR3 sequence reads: CARGQGQVNTEAFF. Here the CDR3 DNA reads TGTGCCAGAGGACAGGGGCAGGTGAACACTGAAGCTTTCTTT.

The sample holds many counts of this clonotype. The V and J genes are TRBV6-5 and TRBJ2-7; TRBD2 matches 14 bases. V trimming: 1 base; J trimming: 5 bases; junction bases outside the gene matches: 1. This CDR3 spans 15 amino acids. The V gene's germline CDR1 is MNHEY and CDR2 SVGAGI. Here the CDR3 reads CASSYWGLAGDEQYF. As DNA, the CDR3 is TGTGCCAGCAGTTACTGGGGACTAGCGGGAGACGAGCAGTACTTC.

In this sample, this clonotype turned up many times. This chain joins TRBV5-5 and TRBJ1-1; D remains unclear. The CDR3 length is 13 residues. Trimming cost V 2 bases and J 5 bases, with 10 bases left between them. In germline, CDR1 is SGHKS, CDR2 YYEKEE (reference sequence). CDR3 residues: CASSFWGGTEAFF. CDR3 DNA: TGTGCCAGCAGCTTTTGGGGAGGAACTGAAGCTTTCTTT. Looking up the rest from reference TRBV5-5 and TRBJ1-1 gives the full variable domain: DAGVTQSPTHLIKTRGQQVTLRCSPISGHKSVSWYQQVLGQGPQFIFQYYEKEERGRGNFPDRFSARQFPNYSSELNVNALLLGDSALYLCASSFWGGTEAFFGQGTRLTVV.

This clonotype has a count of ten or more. CDR3 bases: TGCGCCAGCAGCTCAGGGGGGAACCAAGAGACCCAGTACTTC. The encoded protein is CASSSGGNQETQYF. The rearrangement joins TRBV5-1 to TRBJ2-5, with D perhaps matching TRBD1 (7 bases). Trimming cost V 3 bases and J 0 bases, with 9 bases left between them. Germline CDR1 and CDR2: SGHRS and YFSETQ. The CDR3 spans 14 residues.

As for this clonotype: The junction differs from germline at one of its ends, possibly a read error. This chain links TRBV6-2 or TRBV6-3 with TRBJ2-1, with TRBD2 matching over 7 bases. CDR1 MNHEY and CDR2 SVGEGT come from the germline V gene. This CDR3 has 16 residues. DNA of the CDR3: TGTGCCAGCATTTACGTCGTTTGGGGGGGTCTGGATGAGCAGTTCTTC. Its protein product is CASIYVVWGGLDEQFF.

The CDR3 here is CASSPQGNSGNTIYF. As DNA, the CDR3 is TGTGCCAGCTCACCACAGGGTAACTCTGGAAACACCATATATTTT. This sequence joins TRBV18 and TRBJ1-3; D not certain. Germline V CDR1 and CDR2: KGHSH, LQKENI. The CDR3 spans 15 residues. V was pared by 1 base and J by 0 bases, with 7 bases between.

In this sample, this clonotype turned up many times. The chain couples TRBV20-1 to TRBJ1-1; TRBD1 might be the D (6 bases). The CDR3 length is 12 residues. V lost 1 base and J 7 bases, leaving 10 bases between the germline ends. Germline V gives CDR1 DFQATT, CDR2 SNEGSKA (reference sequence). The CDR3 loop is CSARGVGGEAFF. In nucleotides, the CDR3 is TGCAGTGCTAGAGGGGTAGGGGGTGAAGCTTTCTTT.

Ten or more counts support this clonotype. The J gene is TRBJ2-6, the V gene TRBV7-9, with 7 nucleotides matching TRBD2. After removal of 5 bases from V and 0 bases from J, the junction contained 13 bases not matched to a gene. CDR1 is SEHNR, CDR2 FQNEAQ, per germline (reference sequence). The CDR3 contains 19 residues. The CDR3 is CASSRTTGGSRSGANVLTF. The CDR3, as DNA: TGTGCCAGCAGCCGGACCACGGGGGGTTCCCGCTCTGGGGCCAACGTCCTGACTTTC.

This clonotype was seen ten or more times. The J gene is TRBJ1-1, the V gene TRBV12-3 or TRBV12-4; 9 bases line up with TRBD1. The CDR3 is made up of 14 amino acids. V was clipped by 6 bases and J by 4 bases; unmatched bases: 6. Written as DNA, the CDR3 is TGTGCCAGCAGCACACAGGGGGCGCGCACTGAAGCTTTCTTT. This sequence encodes CASSTQGARTEAFF.

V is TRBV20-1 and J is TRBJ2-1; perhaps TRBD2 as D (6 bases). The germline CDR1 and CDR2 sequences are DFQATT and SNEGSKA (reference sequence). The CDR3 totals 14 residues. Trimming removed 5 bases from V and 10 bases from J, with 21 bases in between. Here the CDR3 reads CSAGGRLESSEQFF. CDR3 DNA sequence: TGCAGTGCTGGGGGGAGGTTAGAATCCTCCGAGCAGTTCTTC.

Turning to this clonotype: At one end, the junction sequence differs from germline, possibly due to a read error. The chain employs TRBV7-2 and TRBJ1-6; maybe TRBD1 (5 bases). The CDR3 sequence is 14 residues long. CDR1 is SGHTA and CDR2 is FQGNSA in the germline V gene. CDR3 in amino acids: CASSSESRASPLHF. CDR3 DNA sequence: TGCGCCAGCAGTTCGGAGTCCAGGGCCTCACCCCTCCACTTT.

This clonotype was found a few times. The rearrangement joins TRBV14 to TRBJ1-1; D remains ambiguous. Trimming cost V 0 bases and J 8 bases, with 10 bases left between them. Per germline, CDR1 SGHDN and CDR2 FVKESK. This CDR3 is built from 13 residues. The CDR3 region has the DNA TGTGCCAGCAGCCAAGATGATGGTAGGGAAGCTTTCTTT. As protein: CASSQDDGREAFF.

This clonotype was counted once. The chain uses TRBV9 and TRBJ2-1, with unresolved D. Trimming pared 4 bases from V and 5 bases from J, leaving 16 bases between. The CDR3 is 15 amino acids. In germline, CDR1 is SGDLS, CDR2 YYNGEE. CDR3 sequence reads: CASSPPRALNNEQFF. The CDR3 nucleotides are TGTGCCAGCAGCCCCCCTAGGGCATTGAACAATGAGCAGTTCTTC.

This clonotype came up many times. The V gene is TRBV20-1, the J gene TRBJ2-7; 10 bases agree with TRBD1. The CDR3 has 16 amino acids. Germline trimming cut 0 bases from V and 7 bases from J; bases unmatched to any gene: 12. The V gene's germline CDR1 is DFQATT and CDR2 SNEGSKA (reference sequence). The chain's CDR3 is CSARDQARQGAGEQYF. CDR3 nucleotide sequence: TGCAGTGCTAGAGATCAAGCGAGACAGGGGGCTGGGGAGCAGTACTTC.